The clone carrying this TCR beta chain was detected a few times. The data were taken from a study of T cell repertoires in cytomegalovirus infection. TCRdb passed the reads through MiXCR, listing each CDR3 protein once. Of around 300,000 distinct CDR3 sequences listed, over 7.5% are singletons. This CDR3 region has 15 residues. From germline, CDR1 is SGHTA and CDR2 FQGNSA. V gave up 0 bases and J gave up 8 bases, with 13 bases separating them. Sequencing was carried out using PBMCs. This receptor was obtained from a human donor in good health (CMV status not recorded). Some clones in this sample may be carry-over from other donors' samples. V and J are TRBV7-2 and TRBJ1-4; tentatively, D is TRBD1 (6 bases). The CDR3: CASSLARGGAEKLFF. CDR3 sequence (DNA): TGTGCCAGCAGCTTAGCTAGGGGGGGTGCCGAAAAACTGTTTTTT.